The sequence of this T cell receptor beta chain was determined in a study of cytotoxic CD8 clonotypes in ibrutinib-treated CLL. Trimming removed 4 bases from V and 4 bases from J, with 20 bases in between. In germline, CDR1 is SGHTA, CDR2 FQGNSA. The CDR3 covers 16 residues. From cryopreserved PBMCs came roughly 2 micrograms of genomic DNA used for TCR beta libraries. The data were produced by immunoSEQ multiplex PCR, yet TCRdb's version contains in-frame clones alone and is incomplete. The table records around 140,000 clones, 80% to 90% of them present only once. The study, taken as a whole, reports: Elevated clonality accompanied ibrutinib response, with a return toward baseline values at progression.

In the case of this clone: The antigen remains unidentified.

The sample in question was PBMCs, obtained after 24 months of ibrutinib treatment. This clonotype originated in a human donor with chronic lymphocytic leukemia. The V gene is TRBV7-2, the J gene TRBJ2-7; perhaps TRBD2 as D (6 bases). CDR3 protein: CASSSRTTSRGYEQYF. Here the CDR3 DNA reads TGTGCCAGCAGCTCTCGGACTACGTCGAGGGGTTACGAGCAGTACTTC.